The 17 T cell receptor beta chains listed next were all sequenced from one sample in a study of blood T cell repertoires in COVID-19. The assay was immunoSEQ multiplex PCR, and TCRdb's table has in-frame clones only and misses some. This table has 250,000 to 300,000 clones, approximately 85% appearing once. Material for sequencing was peripheral blood. Receptors originate from a man in his fifties or sixties with active or convalescent COVID-19.

V and J are TRBV10-2 and TRBJ1-2; no clear D. Germline CDR1 reads WSHSY; CDR2 reads SAAADI. The germline V and J ends were trimmed by 4 bases and 6 bases, with 9 bases remaining between them. The CDR3 spans 12 residues. This chain's CDR3 is CASSGTGDGYTF. Written as DNA, the CDR3 is TGCGCCAGCAGTGGTACGGGAGATGGCTACACCTTC.

This rearrangement joins TRBV6-6 to TRBJ1-1, with 7 positions matching TRBD1. CDR3 length: 13 amino acids. The trim removed 5 bases at V and 1 base at J, leaving 1 base unmatched. Germline V gives CDR1 MNHNY, CDR2 SVGAGI (reference sequence). CDR3 region: CASSDRANTEAFF. For the CDR3, the DNA is TGTGCCAGCAGTGACAGGGCGAACACTGAAGCTTTCTTT.

In this sample, this clone turned up once. The rearrangement uses TRBV18 and TRBJ2-6; D gene unclear. Germline V gene sequence: CDR1 KGHSH, CDR2 LQKENI. V was trimmed by 0 bases and J by 4 bases, leaving 4 bases between them. The CDR3 is made up of 14 amino acids. The CDR3 coding sequence is TGTGCCAGCTCACCACCGGAGGGGGCCAACGTCCTGACTTTC. Encoded protein: CASSPPEGANVLTF.

This rearrangement joins TRBV30 to TRBJ2-1, with 11 bases identical to TRBD1. The germline V gene encodes CDR1 GTSNPN and CDR2 SVGIG (reference sequence). The CDR3 spans 14 residues. After removal of 5 bases from V and 7 bases from J, the junction contained 7 bases not matched to a gene. The CDR3 coding sequence is TGTGCCTGGGGGGCCGGACAGGGGGCGAATGAGCAGTTCTTC. This codes for CAWGAGQGANEQFF. Looking up the rest from reference TRBV30 and TRBJ2-1 gives the full variable domain: SQTIHQWPATLVQPVGSPLSLECTVEGTSNPNLYWYRQAAGRGLQLLFYSVGIGQISSEVPQNLSASRPQDRQFILSSKKLLLSDSGFYLCAWGAGQGANEQFFGPGTRLTVL.

V gene TRBV19 combines with J gene TRBJ2-6; D is perhaps TRBD1 (6 bases). This CDR3 is 16 amino acids long. V lost 7 bases, J lost 0 bases, and 13 bases lay in between. CDR1 LNHDA and CDR2 SQIVND come from the germline V gene (reference sequence). CDR3 nucleotides: TGTGCCAGTACCAGGGGACGGGCCTCTGGGGCCAACGTCCTGACTTTC. Its translation: CASTRGRASGANVLTF.

This clone was seen just once. The chain recombines TRBV9 with TRBJ2-1; 8 bases match TRBD2. This CDR3 has 15 amino acids. Germline assignment: CDR1 SGDLS and CDR2 YYNGEE. The J segment lost 15 bases and the V segment lost 4 bases, leaving 18 bases of the junction unmatched. The CDR3 region is CASSPRVAGSSIPFF. For the CDR3, the DNA is TGTGCCAGCAGCCCCAGGGTAGCGGGATCTTCCATTCCGTTCTTC.

This clone occurred once. The genes are TRBV2 and TRBJ2-2, with 7 bases that match TRBD2. Per the germline V gene, CDR1 is SNHLY and CDR2 is FYNNEI. The V and J ends lost 2 bases and 5 bases, in that order; junction bases with no gene match: 5. The CDR3 loop spans 15 amino acids. The CDR3: CASSESTGGTGELFF. CDR3 in DNA: TGTGCCAGCAGTGAATCAACGGGAGGAACCGGGGAGCTGTTTTTT.

The chain is built from TRBV5-6 and TRBJ2-1; TRBD1 is a possible D gene (5 bases). Looked up from germline, CDR1 is SGHDT and CDR2 is YYEEEE. Trimming removed 2 bases at V and 9 bases at J, with 12 bases between. The CDR3 spans 13 residues. The CDR3 DNA is TGTGCCAGCAGCTTTACAGGACGCGCTGAGCAGTTCTTC. Its protein is CASSFTGRAEQFF.

The chain employs TRBV4-1 and TRBJ1-1; D is undetermined. CDR1 and CDR2 from the germline V gene are MGHRA and YSYEKL. CDR3 size: 16 residues. Trimming cost V 4 bases and J 3 bases, with 18 bases left between them. CDR3 coding DNA: TGCGCCAGCAGCCCCGGTCCTTTCGCGGAAGACACTGAAGCTTTCTTT. Translation: CASSPGPFAEDTEAFF.

V and J are TRBV7-9 and TRBJ2-1; 10 bases line up with TRBD2. The V segment lost 5 bases and the J segment 8 bases; nucleotides outside the gene matches: 9. This CDR3 region has 15 residues. Germline CDR1 SEHNR, CDR2 FQNEAQ (reference sequence). The CDR3 DNA follows: TGTGCCAGCAGCCCAGCGGGAGGGCCCCTGGATGAGCAGTTCTTC. It specifies CASSPAGGPLDEQFF. Based on the CDR3 plus reference TRBV7-9 and TRBJ2-1, the full variable domain is DTGVSQNPRHKITKRGQNVTFRCDPISEHNRLYWYRQTLGQGPEFLTYFQNEAQLEKSRLLSDRFSAERPKGSFSTLEIQRTEQGDSAMYLCASSPAGGPLDEQFFGPGTRLTVL.

This clone has only one observation. The V and J genes are TRBV12-5 and TRBJ1-5; D unresolved. Germline lookup yields CDR1 LGHNT and CDR2 FRNRAP. Trimming removed 5 bases at V and 2 bases at J, with 13 bases between. CDR3 length equals 15 residues. CDR3 sequence (DNA): TGTGCTAGTGGTCAGGACGGGAGAGGCAATCAGCCCCAGCATTTT. The encoded protein is CASGQDGRGNQPQHF.

This clone turned up a few times. This chain connects TRBV5-5 to TRBJ1-5, with TRBD1 as a possible D gene (6 bases). CDR3 length: 16 residues. Germline CDR1 SGHKS, CDR2 YYEKEE (reference sequence). The germline V and J ends were trimmed by 0 bases and 2 bases, with 12 bases remaining between them. The CDR3 reads CASSLDRAFGNQPQHF. The CDR3 DNA sequence: TGTGCCAGCAGCTTGGACAGGGCATTTGGCAATCAGCCCCAGCATTTT.

J is TRBJ2-7 and V is TRBV27; 7 nucleotides match TRBD1. Germline values: CDR1 MNHEY, CDR2 SMNVEV (reference sequence). This CDR3 has 15 residues. V was pared by 4 bases and J by 0 bases, with 6 bases of the junction left unmatched. The CDR3 nucleotides are TGTGCCAGCAGTTCCGGACAGGACCACTCCTACGAGCAGTACTTC. Translation gives CASSSGQDHSYEQYF.

The chain carries TRBV18 and TRBJ2-1, with D unclear. Per the germline V gene, CDR1 is KGHSH and CDR2 is LQKENI. Trimming pared 2 bases from V and 0 bases from J, leaving 14 bases between. This CDR3 is built from 17 residues. This chain's CDR3 is CASSPNSGSSSYNEQFF. The CDR3 DNA reads as TGTGCCAGCTCACCAAACTCCGGGTCGAGCTCCTACAATGAGCAGTTCTTC. Looking up the rest from reference TRBV18 and TRBJ2-1 gives the full variable domain: NAGVMQNPRHLVRRRGQEARLRCSPMKGHSHVYWYRQLPEEGLKFMVYLQKENIIDESGMPKERFSAEFPKEGPSILRIQQVVRGDSAAYFCASSPNSGSSSYNEQFFGPGTRLTVL.

The chain uses TRBV28 and TRBJ2-7, with 8 bases identical to TRBD1. J gave up 3 bases and V 6 bases, and 7 bases lay outside the gene matches. The germline gives CDR1 MDHEN, CDR2 SYDVKM. This CDR3 is built from 14 residues. In DNA form, the CDR3 reads TGTGCCAGCAGCACGACAGGGGAATTCTACGAGCAGTACTTC. Its translation is CASSTTGEFYEQYF.

The chain uses TRBV12-3 or TRBV12-4 and TRBJ2-5; D is possibly TRBD1 (6 bases). The CDR3 is 13 residues long. V lost 9 bases and J lost 5, with 16 bases in between. This chain's CDR3 is CASSSTGRETQYF. As DNA, the CDR3 is TGTGCCAGTTCTTCGACAGGCAGGGAGACCCAGTACTTC.

This clone was seen a few times. The sample carries other DNA sequences with the same CDR3. The V and J genes are TRBV5-6 and TRBJ1-2, with D possibly TRBD1 on 5 matching bases. The CDR3 has 14 amino acids. The V gene's germline CDR1 is SGHDT and CDR2 YYEEEE. Trimming took off 2 bases at V and 1 base at J, with 9 bases between the two ends. CDR3 amino acids: CASSFTGGNYGYTF. CDR3 DNA sequence: TGTGCCAGCAGCTTTACAGGCGGTAACTATGGCTACACCTTC.